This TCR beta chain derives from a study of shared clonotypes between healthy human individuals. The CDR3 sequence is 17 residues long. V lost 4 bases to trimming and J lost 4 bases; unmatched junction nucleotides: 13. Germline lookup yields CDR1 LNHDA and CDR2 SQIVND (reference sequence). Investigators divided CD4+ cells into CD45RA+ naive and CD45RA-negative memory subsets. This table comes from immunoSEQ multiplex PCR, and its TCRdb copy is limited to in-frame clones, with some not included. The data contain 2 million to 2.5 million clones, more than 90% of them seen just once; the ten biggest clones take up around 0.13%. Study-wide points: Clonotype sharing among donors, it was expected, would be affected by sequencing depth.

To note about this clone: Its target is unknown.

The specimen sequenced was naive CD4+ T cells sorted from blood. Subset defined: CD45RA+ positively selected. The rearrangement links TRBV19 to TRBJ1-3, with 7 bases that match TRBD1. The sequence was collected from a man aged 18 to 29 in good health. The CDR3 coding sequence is TGTGCCAGTAGTAGAACTACTGGACAGGTAGGCGGAAACACCATATATTTT. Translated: CASSRTTGQVGGNTIYF.